One sample yielded the 30 T cell receptor beta chains listed below, sequenced in a study of blood T cell repertoires in COVID-19. This table comes from immunoSEQ multiplex PCR, and its TCRdb copy is limited to in-frame clones, with some not included. The table has approximately 78,000 clones, approximately 82% seen once. The sample taken for sequencing was peripheral blood. Source of these receptors: an elderly woman with acute or convalescent COVID-19.

This clone appeared a single time. This chain connects TRBV29-1 to TRBJ2-1; TRBD2 matches 8 bases. The V and J ends lost 4 bases and 9 bases, in that order; junction bases with no gene match: 8. The CDR3 runs to 13 residues. Germline V lookup: CDR1 SQVTM, CDR2 ANQGSEA. CDR3 in amino acids: CSVAGTSFPEQFF. CDR3 in DNA: TGCAGCGTTGCCGGGACTAGTTTTCCTGAGCAGTTCTTC.

The chain has TRBV9 and TRBJ1-1, with TRBD1 matching 7 bases. V lost 3 bases, J lost 1 base, and 6 bases stayed unmatched. Per the germline V gene, CDR1 is SGDLS and CDR2 is YYNGEE. The length of the CDR3 is 15 residues. CDR3 in amino acids: CASSAGTAANTEAFF. The CDR3 DNA follows: TGTGCCAGCAGCGCCGGGACAGCGGCGAACACTGAAGCTTTCTTT.

This clone was recorded once. V usage is TRBV6-5 and J usage is TRBJ1-6, with D maybe TRBD1 (5 bases). The germline gives CDR1 MNHEY, CDR2 SVGAGI. The V and J ends lost 7 bases and 8 bases respectively, with 9 bases between them. The CDR3 runs to 12 residues. The CDR3 loop reads CASTGGHSPLHF. CDR3 in DNA: TGTGCCAGCACGGGGGGTCATTCACCCCTCCACTTT.

V is TRBV5-5 and J is TRBJ1-5, with D hard to call. The germline V gene has CDR1 SGHKS and CDR2 YYEKEE (reference sequence). V lost 1 base to trimming and J lost 0 bases, with 8 bases between them. The CDR3 runs to 15 residues. The CDR3 protein is CASSLLGDSNQPQHF. The CDR3 bases are TGTGCCAGCAGCTTGCTCGGTGATAGCAATCAGCCCCAGCATTTT.

The CDR3, as DNA: TGCAGTGCTAGTCGGGGACAGGGTCGTGAAAAACTGTTTTTT. This translates into CSASRGQGREKLFF. V gene TRBV20-1 combines with J gene TRBJ1-4; TRBD1 matches 9 bases. CDR3 size: 14 residues. V gave up 3 bases and J gave up 7 bases; unmatched junction bases: 6. Germline CDR1 DFQATT, CDR2 SNEGSKA (reference sequence).

V usage is TRBV3-1 (or the pseudogene TRBV3-2) and J usage is TRBJ2-5; tentative D call: TRBD1 (6 bases). V was clipped by 1 base and J by 5 bases, with 17 bases between them. The CDR3 totals 16 residues. From germline, CDR1 is LGHDT and CDR2 YNNKEL (reference sequence). CDR3 protein: CASSQGDMRARETQYF. DNA of the CDR3: TGTGCCAGCAGCCAAGGGGACATGAGGGCGAGGGAGACCCAGTACTTC.

The genes are TRBV10-3 and TRBJ2-5; 8 nucleotides line up with TRBD1. From germline, CDR1 is ENHRY and CDR2 SYGVKD. After removal of 7 bases from V and 5 bases from J, the junction contained 9 bases not matched to a gene. The CDR3 runs to 14 residues. CDR3 DNA sequence: TGTGCCATCAAGGGGACGGGGACAGGTGAGACCCAGTACTTC. This gives the protein CAIKGTGTGETQYF.

The chain joins TRBV6-6 to TRBJ1-1; 12 bases are a match to TRBD1. Trimming removed 6 bases from V and 2 bases from J; junction bases left unmatched: 4. The CDR3 covers 15 residues. The V gene's germline CDR1 is MNHNY and CDR2 SVGAGI (reference sequence). The CDR3 nucleotides are TGTGCCAGCAGCTTTGGGACAGGGGGCAACACTGAAGCTTTCTTT. Translated: CASSFGTGGNTEAFF.

V usage is TRBV19 and J usage is TRBJ1-3, with unresolved D. Germline assignment: CDR1 LNHDA and CDR2 SQIVND (reference sequence). Trimming left V 6 bases short and J 2 bases short, with 8 bases between. The CDR3 runs to 13 residues. The CDR3 here is CASSTEAGNTIYF. CDR3 DNA: TGTGCCAGTAGCACTGAAGCTGGAAACACCATATATTTT. The complete variable domain, with remaining parts taken from reference TRBV19 and TRBJ1-3, reads DGGITQSPKYLFRKEGQNVTLSCEQNLNHDAMYWYRQDPGQGLRLIYYSQIVNDFQKGDIAEGYSVSREKKESFPLTVTSAQKNPTAFYLCASSTEAGNTIYFGEGSWLTVV.

The J gene is TRBJ2-3, the V gene TRBV30, with TRBD2 as a possible D gene (6 bases). Per the germline V gene, CDR1 is GTSNPN and CDR2 is SVGIG (reference sequence). The V and J ends lost 0 bases and 3 bases respectively, with 10 bases between them. The CDR3 contains 14 residues. The CDR3 region has the DNA TGTGCCTGGAGTGTGGGGGGTATAACAGATACGCAGTATTTT. Its protein product is CAWSVGGITDTQYF.

The J gene is TRBJ2-3, the V gene TRBV7-9, with 11 bases matching TRBD2. The CDR3 length is 18 residues. CDR1 and CDR2 from the germline V gene are SEHNR and FQNEAQ (reference sequence). Trimming removed 0 bases from V and 4 bases from J; junction bases left unmatched: 9. The CDR3 nucleotides are TGTGCCAGCAGCTTAGCAGGGGTCGTAGCGGGAGGGCCAGATACGCAGTATTTT. Translation: CASSLAGVVAGGPDTQYF.

V is TRBV11-3 and J is TRBJ2-1; 12 positions agree with TRBD2. The CDR3 has 16 residues. Germline loops: CDR1 SGHNT, CDR2 YENEEA. Germline trimming cut 6 bases from V and 14 bases from J; bases unmatched to any gene: 17. CDR3 sequence (DNA): TGTGCCAGCAGTCCCGGACTAGCGGGAACGGGTAGTAAGAAGTTCTTC. Translation gives CASSPGLAGTGSKKFF.

J is TRBJ1-1 and V is TRBV6-2 or TRBV6-3; TRBD1 is a possible D gene (5 bases). Germline V gene sequence: CDR1 MNHEY, CDR2 SVGEGT. The CDR3 is made up of 15 amino acids. V dropped 0 bases and J dropped 5 bases, with 13 bases sitting between them. CDR3 DNA sequence: TGTGCCAGCAGTTACTCAGGACGTGGGGGGACTGAAGCTTTCTTT. The encoded protein is CASSYSGRGGTEAFF.

Comments on this clone: The sample contains more than one DNA sequence encoding this CDR3. This rearrangement joins TRBV5-1 to TRBJ2-1, with 8 bases fitting TRBD2. The trim removed 2 bases at V and 1 base at J, leaving 2 bases unmatched. The CDR3 covers 15 residues. CDR1 SGHRS and CDR2 YFSETQ come from the germline V gene. CDR3 coding DNA: TGCGCCAGCAGCTTAAGCGGGAGTTCCTACAATGAGCAGTTCTTC. As protein: CASSLSGSSYNEQFF.

J is TRBJ2-3 and V is TRBV30, with D possibly being TRBD1 (6 bases). CDR3 length equals 16 residues. V lost 6 bases and J 1 base, leaving 20 bases between the germline ends. Looked up from germline, CDR1 is GTSNPN and CDR2 is SVGIG (reference sequence). CDR3 sequence reads: CACRAGAAFGTDTQYF. The CDR3, as DNA: TGTGCCTGCCGGGCAGGGGCCGCATTCGGCACAGATACGCAGTATTTT. Supplemented by reference TRBV30 and TRBJ2-3, the full variable domain reads SQTIHQWPATLVQPVGSPLSLECTVEGTSNPNLYWYRQAAGRGLQLLFYSVGIGQISSEVPQNLSASRPQDRQFILSSKKLLLSDSGFYLCACRAGAAFGTDTQYFGPGTRLTVL.

The CDR3 loop is CASSLGSETQYF. The CDR3 nucleotides are TGTGCCAGCAGCTTGGGCTCAGAGACCCAGTACTTC. The chain couples TRBV7-6 to TRBJ2-5; D unresolved. The CDR3 runs to 12 residues. V lost 3 bases and J lost 4, with 6 bases in between. The germline CDR1 and CDR2 sequences are SGHVS and FNYEAQ.

V gene TRBV7-9 combines with J gene TRBJ1-3; D remains ambiguous. Germline V gene data show CDR1 as SEHNR and CDR2 as FQNEAQ (reference sequence). V shed 0 bases and J shed 2 bases, with 5 bases lying between them. The CDR3 is made up of 14 amino acids. The CDR3, as DNA: TGTGCCAGCAGCTTAGCCCAGACTGGAAACACCATATATTTT. This codes for CASSLAQTGNTIYF. The variable domain in full, with the rest retrieved from reference TRBV7-9 and TRBJ1-3, is DTGVSQNPRHKITKRGQNVTFRCDPISEHNRLYWYRQTLGQGPEFLTYFQNEAQLEKSRLLSDRFSAERPKGSFSTLEIQRTEQGDSAMYLCASSLAQTGNTIYFGEGSWLTVV.

Written as DNA, the CDR3 is TGTGCCAGCAGCTTAGATCAGGGTCCTGTTAAACTGTTTTTT. It encodes CASSLDQGPVKLFF. This rearrangement joins TRBV5-5 to TRBJ1-4; a weak D match, TRBD1 (5 bases). The CDR3 has 14 amino acids. V was cut by 2 bases and J by 11 bases, with 16 bases left in between. Per the germline V gene, CDR1 is SGHKS and CDR2 is YYEKEE (reference sequence).

This clone was seen once. The chain couples TRBV30 to TRBJ2-1, with 10 bases aligning to TRBD2. The CDR3 has 16 residues. Germline V lookup: CDR1 GTSNPN, CDR2 SVGIG (reference sequence). Trimming at V came to 5 bases and at J to 4 bases, leaving 11 bases not matched to a gene. In DNA form, the CDR3 reads TGTGCCTGGGGCCGGGCTAGCGGGAGAGATTACAATGAGCAGTTCTTC. It encodes CAWGRASGRDYNEQFF.

The V gene is TRBV7-8, the J gene TRBJ1-1, with D maybe TRBD1 (5 bases). The germline V gene encodes CDR1 SGHVS and CDR2 FQNEAQ. The CDR3 runs to 15 residues. Trimming shortened V by 1 base and J by 4 bases, and 13 bases separated the two germline ends. This chain's CDR3 is CASSLEQGSSTEAFF. CDR3 sequence (DNA): TGTGCCAGCAGCTTAGAGCAGGGCTCTAGCACTGAAGCTTTCTTT.

The chain has TRBV7-9 and TRBJ1-3; 7 bases are a match to TRBD1. The V segment lost 3 bases and the J segment 4 bases; nucleotides outside the gene matches: 6. The CDR3 consists of 15 residues. Germline values: CDR1 SEHNR, CDR2 FQNEAQ (reference sequence). The chain's CDR3 is CASSFDRVSGNTIYF. In nucleotides, the CDR3 is TGTGCCAGCAGCTTTGACAGGGTGTCCGGAAACACCATATATTTT.

The V call is TRBV3-1 (or the pseudogene TRBV3-2), the J call TRBJ1-2, with D tentatively TRBD1 (5 bases). CDR3 length: 13 residues. Germline V CDR1 and CDR2: LGHDT, YNNKEL (reference sequence). Trimming shortened V by 4 bases and J by 3 bases, and 9 bases separated the two germline ends. The CDR3 sequence is CASSRQGDYGYTF. CDR3 bases: TGTGCCAGCAGCCGGCAAGGGGACTATGGCTACACCTTC.

This chain connects TRBV6-5 to TRBJ2-7; D might be TRBD1 (6 bases). V shed 6 bases and J shed 5 bases, with 20 bases lying between them. This CDR3 is 15 amino acids long. Germline loops: CDR1 MNHEY, CDR2 SVGAGI. For the CDR3, the DNA is TGTGCCAGCAGGCCCCAAACAGGGTTCTGGGACGAGCAGTACTTC. Protein product: CASRPQTGFWDEQYF.

V is TRBV19 and J is TRBJ1-1; weak D call: TRBD1 (6 bases). V lost 5 bases to trimming and J lost 2 bases, with 15 bases between them. The length of the CDR3 is 15 residues. CDR1 is LNHDA, CDR2 SQIVND, per germline (reference sequence). The CDR3 protein is CASSGTWRVNTEAFF. CDR3 in DNA: TGTGCCAGTAGTGGGACATGGCGGGTTAACACTGAAGCTTTCTTT.

The rearrangement uses TRBV5-4 and TRBJ2-2; the match to TRBD2 covers 11 bases. Germline loops: CDR1 SGHNT, CDR2 YYREEE (reference sequence). V trimming: 0 bases; J trimming: 1 base; junction bases outside the gene matches: 5. This CDR3 is built from 18 residues. The DNA of the CDR3 is TGTGCCAGCAGCTTGGGTGCTAGCGGGGGGCGGAACACCGGGGAGCTGTTTTTT. This encodes CASSLGASGGRNTGELFF.

This chain links TRBV9 with TRBJ2-2; D gene uncertain. The CDR3 is 15 residues long. Per the germline V gene, CDR1 is SGDLS and CDR2 is YYNGEE. The germline V and J ends were trimmed by 3 bases and 1 base, with 10 bases remaining between them. CDR3 sequence: CASSANPVNTGELFF. CDR3 nucleotide sequence: TGTGCCAGCAGCGCCAATCCAGTGAACACCGGGGAGCTGTTTTTT.

The chain uses TRBV7-9 and TRBJ1-4; 7 bases map to TRBD1. Germline-derived CDR1 and CDR2 are SEHNR and FQNEAQ (reference sequence). The length of the CDR3 is 14 residues. J gave up 4 bases and V 4 bases, and 3 bases lay outside the gene matches. The CDR3 reads CASSSGQYNEKLFF. CDR3 nucleotide sequence: TGTGCCAGCAGCTCGGGACAGTATAATGAAAAACTGTTTTTT.

V usage is TRBV7-2 and J usage is TRBJ1-6; D perhaps matches TRBD1 (6 bases). V lost 1 base and J 10 bases, leaving 14 bases between the germline ends. The CDR3 consists of 15 residues. Germline values: CDR1 SGHTA, CDR2 FQGNSA. The CDR3 sequence: CASSLGQGRGSPLHF. DNA for the CDR3: TGTGCCAGCAGCTTAGGCCAGGGCAGGGGATCACCCCTCCACTTT.

This clone was detected only a few times. V gene TRBV9 combines with J gene TRBJ1-1; 8 nucleotides line up with TRBD1. The trim removed 0 bases at V and 2 bases at J, leaving 9 bases unmatched. CDR3 length: 17 amino acids. Germline-derived CDR1 and CDR2 are SGDLS and YYNGEE. CDR3 in amino acids: CASSVATGGNVNTEAFF. CDR3 in DNA: TGTGCCAGCAGCGTAGCAACAGGGGGAAATGTAAACACTGAAGCTTTCTTT.

This clone was seen only a few times. This chain uses TRBV9 with TRBJ2-3, with 8 bases aligning to TRBD1. Germline CDR1 and CDR2: SGDLS and YYNGEE. V shed 3 bases, J shed 1 base, and the junction held 7 bases outside the gene matches. The length of the CDR3 is 16 residues. CDR3 DNA: TGTGCCAGCAGCGATGGACAGGGTTCGGGCACAGATACGCAGTATTTT. Translated: CASSDGQGSGTDTQYF. The whole variable domain, filled in from reference TRBV9 and TRBJ2-3, reads DSGVTQTPKHLITATGQRVTLRCSPRSGDLSVYWYQQSLDQGLQFLIQYYNGEERAKGNILERFSAQQFPDLHSELNLSSLELGDSALYFCASSDGQGSGTDTQYFGPGTRLTVL.